Below are 11 T cell receptor beta chains sequenced from a single sample in a study of T cells after posttransplantation cyclophosphamide. Using immunoSEQ multiplex PCR, the repertoire was profiled, and TCRdb retains in-frame clones only, with some absent. Altogether around 39,000 clones were found in the sample, and no singletons occur. Sequenced material: PBMCs. Every receptor here comes from a girl aged 10-17 years in good health, CMV-negative, and a related stem cell transplant donor.

This clone has a count of ten or more. The CDR3 sequence: CASSLGTGSMNTEAFF. In DNA, the CDR3 is TGTGCCAGCAGCTTGGGAACGGGATCCATGAACACTGAAGCTTTCTTT. V and J are TRBV5-6 and TRBJ1-1; D is unclear. The length of the CDR3 is 16 residues. Germline assignment: CDR1 SGHDT and CDR2 YYEEEE. The ends were cut back, 0 bases at V and 0 bases at J, with 12 bases in the middle.

There are many counts of this clone. Other nucleotide sequences from this sample produce the same CDR3. The chain links TRBV5-6 to TRBJ1-5, with TRBD1 matching over 9 bases. Germline V gene sequence: CDR1 SGHDT, CDR2 YYEEEE. V gave up 3 bases and J gave up 7 bases; unmatched junction bases: 5. This CDR3 contains 14 residues. CDR3 coding DNA: TGTGCCAGCAGCTGGGGACAGGGAGACCAGCCCCAGCATTTT. Protein: CASSWGQGDQPQHF.

The chain employs TRBV28 and TRBJ1-4, with D maybe TRBD1 (6 bases). CDR3 length: 15 residues. Trimming cost V 2 bases and J 7 bases, with 14 bases left between them. Germline-derived CDR1 and CDR2 are MDHEN and SYDVKM. The CDR3 DNA reads as TGTGCCAGCAGTTTAGGGGGGGCGAAAGGTGAAAAACTGTTTTTT. Its protein is CASSLGGAKGEKLFF.

This clone showed up many times. The V gene is TRBV7-2, the J gene TRBJ1-1; TRBD1 is a possible D gene (6 bases). CDR1 is SGHTA and CDR2 is FQGNSA in the germline V gene. The CDR3 runs 14 residues. The V and J ends lost 6 bases and 0 bases respectively, with 11 bases between them. The CDR3 is CASSRQGMNTEAFF. In DNA, the CDR3 is TGTGCCAGCAGTCGTCAGGGGATGAACACTGAAGCTTTCTTT.

This clone was detected ten times or more. The chain has TRBV10-3 and TRBJ2-7, with 12 positions matching TRBD2. The V gene's germline CDR1 is ENHRY and CDR2 SYGVKD. The junction had 9 bases not matched to a gene; V was cut back by 4 bases and J by 5 bases. The CDR3 contains 16 residues. CDR3 in DNA: TGTGCCATCAGTGGCCGGCTAGCGGGAGGGATCCACGAGCAGTACTTC. Translating it yields CAISGRLAGGIHEQYF.

This clone showed up many times. The V call is TRBV7-9, the J call TRBJ2-3, with D unclear. The CDR3 length is 13 residues. The ends were cut back, 3 bases at V and 6 bases at J, with 10 bases in the middle. Germline lookup yields CDR1 SEHNR and CDR2 FQNEAQ (reference sequence). As DNA, the CDR3 is TGTGCCAGCAGCTTTCAGGCTGGGGATACGCAGTATTTT. Translated: CASSFQAGDTQYF.

This clone was seen a few times. The chain combines TRBV28 with TRBJ1-1, with unresolved D. Germline values: CDR1 MDHEN, CDR2 SYDVKM. This CDR3 has 13 residues. Trimming stripped 11 bases from V and 0 bases from J, with 13 bases between. CDR3 nucleotide sequence: TGTGCCGCCTGCCTACTCATGAACACTGAAGCTTTCTTT. Translating gives CAACLLMNTEAFF.

This clone was counted many times. The CDR3 nucleotides read TGTGCCAGCAGGCGGGGACAGGACCTCGATCAGCCCCAGCATTTT. Its translation: CASRRGQDLDQPQHF. The V and J genes are TRBV27 and TRBJ1-5; 8 nucleotides agree with TRBD1. The CDR3 has 15 amino acids. Trimming cost V 6 bases and J 5 bases; bases outside gene matches: 9. Germline V gene lookup returns CDR1 MNHEY and CDR2 SMNVEV (reference sequence).

This clone was observed a handful of times. The gene calls are TRBV18 and TRBJ1-5; 9 positions agree with TRBD1. With 3 bases clipped from V and 4 bases from J, the junction kept 7 bases outside the gene matches. The V gene's germline CDR1 is KGHSH and CDR2 LQKENI. CDR3 size: 16 residues. In DNA form, the CDR3 reads TGTGCCAGCTCACCGGGGACAGGGCCCAGTAATCAGCCCCAGCATTTT. Amino acid sequence: CASSPGTGPSNQPQHF.

The sample holds many counts of this clone. This chain uses TRBV19 with TRBJ2-5; 11 nucleotides line up with TRBD2. The CDR3 totals 14 residues. The germline gives CDR1 LNHDA, CDR2 SQIVND (reference sequence). The trim removed 2 bases at V and 7 bases at J, leaving 3 bases unmatched. This chain's CDR3 is CASSILAGGGTQYF. DNA for the CDR3: TGTGCCAGTAGTATACTAGCGGGAGGAGGGACCCAGTACTTC. The full variable domain, rest sourced from reference TRBV19 and TRBJ2-5, is DGGITQSPKYLFRKEGQNVTLSCEQNLNHDAMYWYRQDPGQGLRLIYYSQIVNDFQKGDIAEGYSVSREKKESFPLTVTSAQKNPTAFYLCASSILAGGGTQYFGPGTRLLVL.

The chain uses TRBV6-1 and TRBJ2-5; TRBD2 matches 8 bases. The closer fit of TRBJ2-7 to the DNA end suggests the J call may be wrong. Germline V gene data show CDR1 as MNHNS and CDR2 as SASEGT. The CDR3 has 15 residues. This chain's CDR3 is CASSGVGGVFYEQYF. CDR3 DNA sequence: TGTGCCAGCAGTGGGGTCGGGGGGGTATTCTACGAGCAGTACTTC.